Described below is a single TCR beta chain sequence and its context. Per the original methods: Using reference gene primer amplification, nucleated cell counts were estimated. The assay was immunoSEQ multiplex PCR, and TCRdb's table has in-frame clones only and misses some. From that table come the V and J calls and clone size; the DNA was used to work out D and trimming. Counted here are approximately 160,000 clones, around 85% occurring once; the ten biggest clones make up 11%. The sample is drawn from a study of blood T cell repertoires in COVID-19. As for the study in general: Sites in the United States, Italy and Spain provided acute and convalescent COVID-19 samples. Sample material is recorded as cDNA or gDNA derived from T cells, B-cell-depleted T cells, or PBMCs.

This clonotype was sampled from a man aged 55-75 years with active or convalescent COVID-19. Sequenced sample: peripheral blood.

As DNA, the CDR3 is TGCGCCAGCAGCTGGGGAAGAGGGCAAGAGACCCAGTACTTC. Translated, it gives CASSWGRGQETQYF. The chain employs TRBV5-1 and TRBJ2-5; tentative D call: TRBD2 (5 bases). Per the germline V gene, CDR1 is SGHRS and CDR2 is YFSETQ. Trimming took 3 bases from V and 2 from J, leaving 11 bases between them. CDR3 length equals 14 residues.